A few counts support the clone carrying this T cell receptor (delta chain). Its antigen is unidentified. RNA was extracted from the cells and then reverse transcribed. Pooled V-gene forward primers with one constant-region reverse primer generated the CDR3 amplicons by multiplex PCR. TCRdb made new clone calls on the multiplex PCR reads using CATT. Of about 54,000 delta-chain clones listed, about 16% were seen once; the top ten hold approximately 0.54%. The sample comes from a study of Vδ1+ human thymocytes. Germline CDR1 reads TSWWSYY; CDR2 reads QGS. Unmatched junction bases numbered 12, after V lost 0 bases and J lost 0 bases. The CDR3 is made up of 19 amino acids. After alphabeta T cell depletion, CD3+ Vdelta1+ Vdelta2- thymocytes were sorted. Between roughly 97% and 99.6% of sorted thymocytes were Vdelta1+. Findings and limits, study-wide: Thymic TRG and TRD repertoires appeared highly polyclonal. Despite high sort purity, roughly a fifth of thymic T cell receptor delta sequences were Vdelta2.

The chain employs TRDV1 and TRDJ1, with TRDD3 matching 8 bases. This sequence originates from a boy younger than two who had congenital heart surgery. Material for sequencing was Vdelta1+ gamma-delta thymocytes from the thymus. Subset denoted: FACS-sorted CD3+ TCRalphabeta- TCRVdelta1+ TCRVdelta2- thymocytes. The CDR3 protein is CALGELSRGGFSYTDKLIF. CDR3 sequence (DNA): TGTGCTCTTGGGGAACTTTCACGTGGGGGATTCAGCTACACCGATAAACTCATCTTT.